The 12 T cell receptor beta chains presented below share a single source sample, sequenced in a study of T cell responses to AZD1222 COVID-19 vaccine. TCRdb keeps only in-frame clones here, not all; method: immunoSEQ multiplex PCR. The sample lists over 85,000 clones; about 90% were seen once. The sequencing used peripheral blood, collected 28 days after the second AZD1222 dose. Receptors originate from an adult who received the AZD1222 COVID-19 vaccine.

The chain combines TRBV7-9 with TRBJ1-4; D gene unclear. Looked up from germline, CDR1 is SEHNR and CDR2 is FQNEAQ (reference sequence). The ends were cut back, 2 bases at V and 6 bases at J, with 16 bases in the middle. The CDR3 totals 16 residues. In DNA form, the CDR3 reads TGTGCCAGCAGCTTATGGCTGCACGAAGCGGATGAAAAACTGTTTTTT. This sequence encodes CASSLWLHEADEKLFF.

The genes are TRBV28 and TRBJ1-1, with D possibly TRBD1 on 6 matching bases. Trimming stripped 2 bases from V and 11 bases from J, with 12 bases between. This CDR3 has 12 residues. Per the germline V gene, CDR1 is MDHEN and CDR2 is SYDVKM. In nucleotides, the CDR3 is TGTGCCAGCAGTTTAGCGGGGGGGCCCGCTTTCTTT. Amino acids: CASSLAGGPAFF. Variable domain in full (rest from reference TRBV28 and TRBJ1-1): DVKVTQSSRYLVKRTGEKVFLECVQDMDHENMFWYRQDPGLGLRLIYFSYDVKMKEKGDIPEGYSVSREKKERFSLILESASTNQTSMYLCASSLAGGPAFFGQGTRLTVV.

V gene TRBV7-9 combines with J gene TRBJ1-2; no definite D call. The V gene lost 3 bases and the J gene lost 3 bases, with 8 bases spanning the gap. This CDR3 comprises 13 residues. Germline CDR1 is SEHNR and CDR2 is FQNEAQ (reference sequence). The chain's CDR3 is CASSFGQHYGYTF. CDR3 DNA sequence: TGTGCCAGCAGCTTCGGGCAGCACTATGGCTACACCTTC.

The chain uses TRBV9 and TRBJ1-1; D gene ambiguous. The germline CDR1 and CDR2 sequences are SGDLS and YYNGEE. Trimming stripped 0 bases from V and 0 bases from J, with 6 bases between. The length of the CDR3 is 14 residues. The CDR3 reads CASSVAEMNTEAFF. As DNA, the CDR3 is TGTGCCAGCAGCGTAGCAGAGATGAACACTGAAGCTTTCTTT. The whole variable domain, filled in from reference TRBV9 and TRBJ1-1, reads DSGVTQTPKHLITATGQRVTLRCSPRSGDLSVYWYQQSLDQGLQFLIQYYNGEERAKGNILERFSAQQFPDLHSELNLSSLELGDSALYFCASSVAEMNTEAFFGQGTRLTVV.

There are a few counts of this clone. The chain employs TRBV6-1 and TRBJ2-4, with 7 bases fitting TRBD2. The germline V gene has CDR1 MNHNS and CDR2 SASEGT. V lost 1 base, J lost 2 bases, and 5 bases stayed unmatched. The CDR3 has 16 residues. The CDR3 nucleotides are TGTGCCAGCAGTGAAGGACTAGCTCTGACCAAAAACATTCAGTACTTC. Translated, it gives CASSEGLALTKNIQYF.

This chain joins TRBV19 and TRBJ2-3; 12 bases align to TRBD2. Germline V CDR1 and CDR2: LNHDA, SQIVND (reference sequence). CDR3 length: 16 amino acids. V shed 5 bases, J shed 6 bases, and the junction held 9 bases outside the gene matches. The CDR3 spells CASSARLAGDMDTQYF. CDR3 sequence (DNA): TGTGCCAGTAGTGCTCGACTAGCGGGAGATATGGATACGCAGTATTTT.

This clone occurred a few times. The rearrangement joins TRBV27 to TRBJ1-1, with a tentative D call TRBD1 (6 bases). This CDR3 has 15 amino acids. V was trimmed by 4 bases and J by 1 base, leaving 13 bases between them. From germline, CDR1 is MNHEY and CDR2 SMNVEV (reference sequence). This CDR3 reads CASSSSRTANTEAFF. DNA for the CDR3: TGTGCCAGCAGTTCAAGCAGGACAGCGAACACTGAAGCTTTCTTT.

The chain joins TRBV5-1 to TRBJ1-1; 8 bases map to TRBD1. This CDR3 is 15 amino acids long. Germline values: CDR1 SGHRS, CDR2 YFSETQ. Trimming removed 2 bases from V and 4 bases from J; junction bases left unmatched: 7. DNA for the CDR3: TGCGCCAGCAGCTTCCCTCAGGGGGCAGGCACTGAAGCTTTCTTT. Encoded protein: CASSFPQGAGTEAFF. Using reference TRBV5-1 and TRBJ1-1 for the parts outside the CDR3, the full variable domain is KAGVTQTPRYLIKTRGQQVTLSCSPISGHRSVSWYQQTPGQGLQFLFEYFSETQRNKGNFPGRFSGRQFSNSRSEMNVSTLELGDSALYLCASSFPQGAGTEAFFGQGTRLTVV.

The rearrangement links TRBV29-1 to TRBJ1-5, with D possibly TRBD1 on 5 matching bases. V was pared by 5 bases and J by 6 bases, with 11 bases between. This CDR3 has 12 residues. The germline gives CDR1 SQVTM, CDR2 ANQGSEA. DNA for the CDR3: TGCAGCGTTCGGGACGGTGGTCAGCCCCAGCATTTT. Protein product: CSVRDGGQPQHF. Combining the CDR3 with reference TRBV29-1 and TRBJ1-5 gives the whole variable domain SAVISQKPSRDICQRGTSLTIQCQVDSQVTMMFWYRQQPGQSLTLIATANQGSEATYESGFVIDKFPISRPNLTFSTLTVSNMSPEDSSIYLCSVRDGGQPQHFGDGTRLSIL.

The chain joins TRBV2 to TRBJ1-5; D remains unclear. The CDR3 covers 13 residues. Germline V lookup: CDR1 SNHLY, CDR2 FYNNEI. V gave up 3 bases and J gave up 3 bases, with 6 bases separating them. CDR3 nucleotide sequence: TGTGCCAGCAGTGACCAGCCCAATCAGCCCCAGCATTTT. This codes for CASSDQPNQPQHF.

This clone was counted between two and nine times. The V gene is TRBV10-1, the J gene TRBJ2-1; 13 nucleotides line up with TRBD2. This CDR3 is built from 18 residues. With V trimmed by 2 bases and J by 1 base, 5 bases remained unmatched. Per germline, CDR1 WNHNN and CDR2 SYGVQD (reference sequence). CDR3 sequence reads: CASSEGLAGARSYNEQFF. CDR3 DNA sequence: TGCGCCAGCAGTGAGGGACTAGCGGGAGCGAGATCCTACAATGAGCAGTTCTTC.

This clone occurred a few times. The J gene is TRBJ2-5, the V gene TRBV6-2 or TRBV6-3; D call uncertain. Germline V lookup: CDR1 MNHEY, CDR2 SVGEGT. The CDR3 loop spans 13 amino acids. The germline V and J ends were trimmed by 2 bases and 3 bases, with 7 bases remaining between them. CDR3 sequence (DNA): TGTGCCAGCAGTTACCCGCCCAAAGAGACCCAGTACTTC. Translation: CASSYPPKETQYF.